This T cell receptor beta chain was obtained from a study of vaccination and CD4 T cells after COVID-19. The Oncomine TCR Beta short-read assay was what sequenced the DNA obtained from cultured CD4+ T cells. One entry per CDR3 protein results from TCRdb running MiXCR on the PCR reads. The profile shows fewer than 25,000 distinct CDR3 sequences, approximately 28% of them singletons. This clonotype was seen a handful of times. Its antigen is not identified. Regarding time point: late sampling 161 to 241 days after vaccination in a few convalescent patients. The treatment here: approximately nine-day PBMC culture with coronavirus spike peptide pools or control peptides (ViraFEST assay). V was shortened by 1 base and J by 15 bases, with 16 bases between the two germline ends. CDR1 and CDR2 from the germline V gene are SEHNR and FQNEAQ (reference sequence). The CDR3 length is 13 residues.

The input for sequencing was CD4+ T cells from blood, cultured in vitro, taken about 7 months after SARS-CoV-2 vaccination. The chain links TRBV7-9 to TRBJ2-1; D gene uncertain. The clonotype originates from a human donor who had recovered from COVID-19. Written as DNA, the CDR3 is TGTGCCAGCAGCTTAGTCGACCCCCGGTGGCCGTTCTTC. This gives the protein CASSLVDPRWPFF.